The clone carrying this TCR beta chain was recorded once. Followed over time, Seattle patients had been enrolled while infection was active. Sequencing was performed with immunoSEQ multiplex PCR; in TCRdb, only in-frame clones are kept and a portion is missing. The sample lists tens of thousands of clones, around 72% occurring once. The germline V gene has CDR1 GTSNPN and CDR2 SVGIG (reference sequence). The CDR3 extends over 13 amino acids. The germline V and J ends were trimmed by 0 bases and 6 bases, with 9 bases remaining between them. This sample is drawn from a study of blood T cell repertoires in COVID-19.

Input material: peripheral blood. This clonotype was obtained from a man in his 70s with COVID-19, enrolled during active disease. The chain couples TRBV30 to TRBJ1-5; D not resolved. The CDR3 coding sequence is TGTGCCTGGAGTGTGAGAGAGGGTCAGCCCCAGCATTTT. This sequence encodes CAWSVREGQPQHF.